Following are 8 T cell receptor beta chains from one sample sequenced in a study of T cells after yellow fever vaccination. One entry per CDR3 protein results from TCRdb running MiXCR on the 5' RACE reads. The table lists about 340,000 distinct CDR3 sequences, 3% to 4.5% of them singletons, with 24% in the top ten. Sample: PBMCs, taken 5 days after the yellow fever booster vaccination. The receptor source for this set is a man aged 18 to 30 who received the YFV17D yellow fever vaccine.

There are a few counts of this clonotype. V and J are TRBV7-2 and TRBJ2-5, with 11 bases lining up with TRBD2. From germline, CDR1 is SGHTA and CDR2 FQGNSA. The trim removed 7 bases at V and 7 bases at J, leaving 11 bases unmatched. CDR3 size: 15 residues. The CDR3 region has the DNA TGTGCCAGCACCCAACTAGCGGGGGAGCTCGGGACCCAGTACTTC. It yields the protein CASTQLAGELGTQYF.

The rearrangement joins TRBV24-1 to TRBJ2-5; 10 bases line up with TRBD1. The CDR3 sequence is 15 residues long. Germline CDR1 KGHDR, CDR2 SFDVKD. Germline trimming cut 3 bases from V and 2 bases from J; bases unmatched to any gene: 2. The CDR3 here is CATSDGQGGQETQYF. CDR3 in DNA: TGTGCCACCAGTGATGGACAGGGGGGGCAAGAGACCCAGTACTTC.

This clonotype was recorded a few times. The V call is TRBV19, the J call TRBJ1-3; D gene ambiguous. This CDR3 contains 16 residues. V lost 7 bases, J lost 2 bases, and 18 bases lay in between. CDR1 is LNHDA, CDR2 SQIVND, per germline (reference sequence). CDR3 in amino acids: CASTTPRDGTGNTIYF. The CDR3, as DNA: TGTGCCAGTACCACCCCCCGAGACGGAACTGGAAACACCATATATTTT.

The chain links TRBV10-3 to TRBJ1-6, with 8 nucleotides matching TRBD1. V shed 6 bases and J 9 bases; nucleotides not matched to a gene: 10. The V gene's germline CDR1 is ENHRY and CDR2 SYGVKD. The CDR3 covers 15 residues. The CDR3 region is CAISREDRASSPLHF. The CDR3 region has the DNA TGTGCCATCAGCCGTGAGGACAGGGCAAGTTCACCCCTCCACTTT.

The CDR3 nucleotides are TGTGCCAGCAGTCCACCGGACTCCAGCTACACCTTC. Translation gives CASSPPDSSYTF. The V and J genes are TRBV6-2 or TRBV6-3 and TRBJ1-2; D gene ambiguous. Germline V gives CDR1 MNHEY, CDR2 SVGEGT. The V end lost 5 bases, the J end lost 9 bases, and 13 bases lay between the germline ends. This CDR3 contains 12 residues.

This clonotype was observed at least ten times. The V gene is TRBV28, the J gene TRBJ1-1, with TRBD1 as a possible D gene (6 bases). The CDR3 loop spans 13 amino acids. Deletions cut 8 bases from V and 5 bases from J, with 15 bases between. Germline-derived CDR1 and CDR2 are MDHEN and SYDVKM. CDR3 loop: CASWKRGETEAFF. CDR3 nucleotide sequence: TGTGCCAGCTGGAAGAGGGGGGAAACTGAAGCTTTCTTT.

This clonotype came up many times. The chain has TRBV7-2 and TRBJ2-5; 11 bases map to TRBD2. CDR1 and CDR2 (germline): SGHTA, FQGNSA. This CDR3 is 15 amino acids long. The V segment lost 0 bases and the J segment 5 bases; nucleotides outside the gene matches: 2. The CDR3: CASSLASSGGETQYF. CDR3 in DNA: TGTGCCAGCAGCTTAGCGTCTAGCGGGGGGGAGACCCAGTACTTC.

The gene calls are TRBV4-2 and TRBJ2-3; TRBD1 agrees at 8 bases. The junction had 7 bases not matched to a gene; V was cut back by 1 base and J by 4 bases. This CDR3 spans 16 amino acids. Germline V CDR1 and CDR2: LGHNA, YNFKEQ. The CDR3 DNA is TGTGCCAGCAGCCAAGGGAGGACAGGGTATGCAGATACGCAGTATTTT. Protein sequence: CASSQGRTGYADTQYF.